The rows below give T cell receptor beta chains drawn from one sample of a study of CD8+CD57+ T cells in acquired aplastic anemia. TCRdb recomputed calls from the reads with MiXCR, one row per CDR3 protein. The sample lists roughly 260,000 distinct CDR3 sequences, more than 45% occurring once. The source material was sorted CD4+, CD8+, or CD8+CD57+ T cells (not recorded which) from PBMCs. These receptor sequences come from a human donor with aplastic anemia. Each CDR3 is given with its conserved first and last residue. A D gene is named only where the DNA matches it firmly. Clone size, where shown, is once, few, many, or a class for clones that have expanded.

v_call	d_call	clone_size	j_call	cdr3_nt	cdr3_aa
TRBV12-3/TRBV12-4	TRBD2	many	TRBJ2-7	TGTGCCAGCAGTTTTGAAGCGGGGGAGTACGAGCAGTACTTC	CASSFEAGEYEQYF
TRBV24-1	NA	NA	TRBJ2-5	TGTGCCACCAGTGGTTTTGACAGCCGAGGGGAGACCCAGTACTTC	CATSGFDSRGETQYF
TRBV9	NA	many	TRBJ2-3	TGTGCCAGCAGCGTTGAAGACAGACCCACAGATACGCAGTATTTT	CASSVEDRPTDTQYF
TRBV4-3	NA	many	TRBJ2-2	TGCGCCAGCAGCCAAGAGTTCCGCACCGGGGAGCTGTTTTTT	CASSQEFRTGELFF
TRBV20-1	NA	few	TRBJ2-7	TGCAGTGCTAGAGATTCGGGTACCGTATACGAGCAGTACTTC	CSARDSGTVYEQYF
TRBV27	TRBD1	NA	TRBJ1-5	TGTGCCAGCAGTAGGGGACAGCCCCAGCCCCAGCATTTT	CASSRGQPQPQHF
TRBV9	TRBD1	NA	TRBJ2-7	TGTGCCAGCAGCGCATACCCGGGACAGGGGTACGAGCAGTACTTC	CASSAYPGQGYEQYF
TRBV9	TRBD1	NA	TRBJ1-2	TGTGCCGGCAGCCCGGGACAGGGAGGCTATGGCTACACCTTC	CAGSPGQGGYGYTF
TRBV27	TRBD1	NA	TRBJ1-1	TGTGCCAGCAGTTTGACAGGGGATGTCACTGAAGCTTTCTTT	CASSLTGDVTEAFF
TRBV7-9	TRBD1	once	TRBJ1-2	TGTGCCAGCAGCGATGGGACAGGGGGGCACTATGGCTACACCTTC	CASSDGTGGHYGYTF
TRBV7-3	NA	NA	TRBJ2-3	TGTGCCAGCAGTGAGGACCCTCGGTCAGATACGCAGTATTTT	CASSEDPRSDTQYF
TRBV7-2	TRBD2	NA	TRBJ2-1	TGTGCCAGCAGCTTAGACCAGCGGGAGTACAATGAGCAGTTCTTC	CASSLDQREYNEQFF
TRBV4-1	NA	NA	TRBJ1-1	TGCGCCAGCAGCCACACCGCCTTGACGAACACTGAAGCTTTCTTT	CASSHTALTNTEAFF
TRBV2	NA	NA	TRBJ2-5	TGTGCCAGCAGGACAGGGAGGCAAGAGACCCAGTACTTC	CASRTGRQETQYF
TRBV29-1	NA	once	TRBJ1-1	TGCAGCGTTGTGAGGGGGTGGGTCACCGAAGCTTTCTTT	CSVVRGWVTEAFF
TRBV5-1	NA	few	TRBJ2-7	TGCGCCAGCTCCGGAGGGGGGGAGCAGTACTTC	CASSGGGEQYF
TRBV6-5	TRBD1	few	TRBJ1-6	TGTGCCAGCAGGATAGGGGGCGGGTCACCCCTCCACTTT	CASRIGGGSPLHF
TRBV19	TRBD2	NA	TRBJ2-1	TGTGCCAGTAGTCTCCTTGGGGCGGGGGTTTCCTACAATGAGCAGTTCTTC	CASSLLGAGVSYNEQFF
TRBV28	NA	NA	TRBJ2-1	TGTGCCAGCAGTTTTGCGGCCAATGAGCAGTTCTTC	CASSFAANEQFF
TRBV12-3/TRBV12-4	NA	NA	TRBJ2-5	TGTGCCAGCAGCCCGGGACCGAAGTACCAAGAGACCCAGTACTTC	CASSPGPKYQETQYF
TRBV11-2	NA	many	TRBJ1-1	TGTGCCAGCAGCTTAGAGACAGGTACCACTGAAGCTTTCTTT	CASSLETGTTEAFF
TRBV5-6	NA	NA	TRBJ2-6	TGTGCCAGCAGCTTGGCGGGTAGAACCGGGGCCAACGTCCTGACTTTC	CASSLAGRTGANVLTF
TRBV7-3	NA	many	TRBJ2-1	TGTGCCAGCAGCTTAAGGGTCGGGACTGAGAATGAGCAGTTCTTC	CASSLRVGTENEQFF
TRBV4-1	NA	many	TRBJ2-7	TGCGCCAGCAGCCAAGAGAGGGTAAGGTCCTACGAGCAGTACTTC	CASSQERVRSYEQYF
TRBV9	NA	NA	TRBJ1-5	TGTGCCAGCAGCGCGGGCCCTAATCAGCCCCAGCATTTT	CASSAGPNQPQHF
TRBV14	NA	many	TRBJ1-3	TGTGCCAGCAGCCAACCTTTAACCCGGGACTTCGGGGCCCGAAACACCATATATTTT	CASSQPLTRDFGARNTIYF
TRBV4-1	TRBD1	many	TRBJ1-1	TGCGCCAGCAGCCAAGAAGGACAGGGCACTGAAGCTTTCTTT	CASSQEGQGTEAFF
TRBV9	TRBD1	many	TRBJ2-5	TGTGCCAGCAGCGTAGGGGGACAGTTTGTAGAGACCCAGTACTTC	CASSVGGQFVETQYF
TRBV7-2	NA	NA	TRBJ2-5	TGTGCCAGCAGCGCAGCGCGTCCAACCCCAGAGACCCAGTACTTC	CASSAARPTPETQYF
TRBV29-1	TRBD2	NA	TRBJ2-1	TGCAGCGTTTCCAAGGGACTAGCGGGTTACGGAAGCTACAATGAGCAGTTCTTC	CSVSKGLAGYGSYNEQFF
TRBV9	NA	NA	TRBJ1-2	TGTGCCAGCAGCGTAGCCCAGGGAGGCTACACCTTC	CASSVAQGGYTF
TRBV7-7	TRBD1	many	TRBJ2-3	TGTGCTAGCAGCTTAACACAGGGGGGAATGGATACGCAGTATTTT	CASSLTQGGMDTQYF
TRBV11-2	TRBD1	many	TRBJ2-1	TGTGCCAGCAGCTCTATGCCGGACAGGGCCTACAATGAGCAGTTCTTC	CASSSMPDRAYNEQFF
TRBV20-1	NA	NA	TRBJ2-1	TGCAGTGCAAGGGGCCCAGGCAATGAGCAGTTCTTC	CSARGPGNEQFF
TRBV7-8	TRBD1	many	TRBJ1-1	TGTGCCAGCAGCTTAGGGACAGGTCCGAACACTGAAGCTTTCTTT	CASSLGTGPNTEAFF
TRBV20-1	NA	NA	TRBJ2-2	TGCAGTGGGATGGGACGGTCGAACACCGGGGAGCTGTTTTTT	CSGMGRSNTGELFF
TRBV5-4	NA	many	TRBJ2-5	TGTGCCAGCAGCTTGCTCCGAGACTACCAAGAGACCCAGTACTTC	CASSLLRDYQETQYF
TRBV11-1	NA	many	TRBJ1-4	TGTGCCAGCAGTACAGGTTCAACTAATGAAAAACTGTTTTTT	CASSTGSTNEKLFF
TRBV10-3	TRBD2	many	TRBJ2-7	TGTGCCATCAGTGAGTCGGCGAGCGGGGTCCACGAGCAGTACTTC	CAISESASGVHEQYF
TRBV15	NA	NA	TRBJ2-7	TGTGCCACCAGCAGCCCCGGTAGAGACTCTGACTACGAGCAGTACTTC	CATSSPGRDSDYEQYF
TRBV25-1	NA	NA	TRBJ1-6	TGTGCCAGCAGTCAAGGGGATAATTCACCCCTCCACTTT	CASSQGDNSPLHF
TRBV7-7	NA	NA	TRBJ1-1	TGTGCTAGCAGTCGTACCCCCGAGGACACTGAAGCTTTCTTT	CASSRTPEDTEAFF
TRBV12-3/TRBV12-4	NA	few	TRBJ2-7	TGTGCCAGCAGTTTTGAGGGGCCAGAGATCCACGAGCAGTACTTC	CASSFEGPEIHEQYF
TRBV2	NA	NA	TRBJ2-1	TGTGCCAGCAGTGAACTTCAGGGGTGGCAGTTCTTC	CASSELQGWQFF
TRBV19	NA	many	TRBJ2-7	TGTGCCAGTAGTATCGGGGCCTCCTACGAGCAGTACTTC	CASSIGASYEQYF
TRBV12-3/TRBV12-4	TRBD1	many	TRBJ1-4	TGTGCCAGCAGTTCGGGACAGGGCTTTGAAAAACTGTTTTTT	CASSSGQGFEKLFF
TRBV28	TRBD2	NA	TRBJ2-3	TGTGCCAGCAGGGCAAGCGGGACTAGCGCAGATACGCAGTATTTT	CASRASGTSADTQYF
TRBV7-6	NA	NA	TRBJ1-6	TGTGCCAGCAGCGAAGGGACACCCAATTCACCCCTCCACTTT	CASSEGTPNSPLHF
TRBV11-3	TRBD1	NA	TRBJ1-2	TGTGCCAGCAGCTCAATGGGACAGGGGGCCTATGGCTACACCTTC	CASSSMGQGAYGYTF
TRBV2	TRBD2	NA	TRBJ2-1	TGTGCCAGCAGTTACTCGTCTAGCGGGAGGGTCTTTGGCAATGAGCAGTTCTTC	CASSYSSSGRVFGNEQFF
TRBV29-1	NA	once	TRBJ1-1	TGCAGCGTCGCCAGACGGGGAAGCACTGAAGCTTTCTTT	CSVARRGSTEAFF
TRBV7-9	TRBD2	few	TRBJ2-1	TGTGCCAGCAGCTTAGGGACTAGCGGGAGTGCATACAATGAGCAGTTCTTC	CASSLGTSGSAYNEQFF
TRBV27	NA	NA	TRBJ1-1	TGTGCCAGCAGCCTCAATTGGGGTGGCACTGAAGCTTTCTTT	CASSLNWGGTEAFF
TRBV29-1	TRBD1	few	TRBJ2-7	TGCAGCGGGGGACAGTCCTACGAGCAGTACTTC	CSGGQSYEQYF
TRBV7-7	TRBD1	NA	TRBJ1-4	TGTGCCAGCAGCCAGGACAGGGATGAAAAACTGTTTTTT	CASSQDRDEKLFF
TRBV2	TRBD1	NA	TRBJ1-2	TGTGCCAGCAGTGGGGCAGGGGGCTTCGGCTATGGCTACACCTTC	CASSGAGGFGYGYTF
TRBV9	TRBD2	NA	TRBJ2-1	TGTGCCAGCAGCGTAGAGGGCGGGGGGGCCAGAAATGAGCAGTTCTTC	CASSVEGGGARNEQFF